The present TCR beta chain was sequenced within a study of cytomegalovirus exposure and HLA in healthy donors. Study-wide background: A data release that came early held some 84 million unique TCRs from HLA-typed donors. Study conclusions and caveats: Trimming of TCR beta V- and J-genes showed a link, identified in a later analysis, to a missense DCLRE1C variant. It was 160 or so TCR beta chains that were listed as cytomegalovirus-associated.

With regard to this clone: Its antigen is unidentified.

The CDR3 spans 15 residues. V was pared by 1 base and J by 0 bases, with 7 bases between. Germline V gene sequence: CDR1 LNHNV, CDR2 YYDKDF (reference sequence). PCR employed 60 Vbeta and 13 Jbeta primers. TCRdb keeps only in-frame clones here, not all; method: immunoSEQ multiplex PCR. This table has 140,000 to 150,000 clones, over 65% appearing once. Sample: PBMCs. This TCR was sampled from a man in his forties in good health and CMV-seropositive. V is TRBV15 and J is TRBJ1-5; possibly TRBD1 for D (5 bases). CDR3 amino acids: CATSRAGYSNQPQHF. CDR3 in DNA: TGTGCCACCAGCAGAGCAGGGTATAGCAATCAGCCCCAGCATTTT.